This T cell receptor beta chain comes out of a study of shared clonotypes between healthy human individuals. The CDR3 has 17 residues. Germline V lookup: CDR1 SGHRS, CDR2 YFSETQ. The trim removed 3 bases at V and 8 bases at J, leaving 11 bases unmatched. Some clones are missing from TCRdb's copy, which holds only in-frame ones; the method was immunoSEQ multiplex PCR. This sample has approximately 2.1 million clones, with more than 85% found just once. The receptor comes from a man aged 18 to 30 in good health. Some clones in this sample may be carry-over from other donors' samples. This chain joins TRBV5-1 and TRBJ1-4, with 12 bases fitting TRBD1. The sample was naive CD4+ T cells from PBMCs. Subset indicated: CD45RA+ positively selected. The CDR3 DNA follows: TGCGCCAGCAGCTCCGGGACAGGGGGCGCGGGTCGAGAAAAACTGTTTTTT. Translation: CASSSGTGGAGREKLFF.